This T cell receptor beta chain emerged from a study of CD8+ T cells in alopecia areata. Whole-study context: Treatment with tofacitinib (6 to 18 months) was followed by 6 months off drug.

After removal of 3 bases from V and 3 bases from J, the junction contained 7 bases not matched to a gene. This CDR3 has 16 amino acids. Germline V gene data show CDR1 as SGHRS and CDR2 as YFSETQ. This clone was detected a few times. The antigen remains unidentified. Reverse transcription of extracted RNA yielded cDNA, which provided the sequencing template. Method: immunoSEQ multiplex PCR; TCRdb's copy keeps in-frame clones and lacks some. The sample holds about 200,000 clones; roughly two fifths are singletons and the top ten take roughly 0.5%. Study-level findings and limits: During tofacitinib treatment, many expanded lesional clones remained in scalp and blood.

Indicated treatment: oral pan-JAK inhibitor, 5-10 mg twice daily. The J gene is TRBJ2-3, the V gene TRBV5-1; 10 bases match TRBD2. The receptor comes from a human donor with alopecia areata. This specimen consisted of CD4+ T cells sorted from blood, obtained at approximately week 31, from a patient treated with tofacitinib. The CDR3 sequence: CASSSGASGSTDTQYF. The CDR3 DNA follows: TGCGCCAGCAGCTCTGGGGCTAGCGGGAGTACAGATACGCAGTATTTT.